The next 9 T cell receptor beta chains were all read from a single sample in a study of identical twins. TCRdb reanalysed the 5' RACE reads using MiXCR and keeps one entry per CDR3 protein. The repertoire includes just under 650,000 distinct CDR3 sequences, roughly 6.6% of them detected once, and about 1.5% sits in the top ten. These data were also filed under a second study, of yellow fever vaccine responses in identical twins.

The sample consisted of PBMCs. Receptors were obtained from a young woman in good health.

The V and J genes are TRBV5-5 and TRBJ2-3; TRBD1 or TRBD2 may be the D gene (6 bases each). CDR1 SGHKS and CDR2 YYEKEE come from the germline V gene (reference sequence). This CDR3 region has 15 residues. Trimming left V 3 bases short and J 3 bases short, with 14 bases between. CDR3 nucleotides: TGTGCCAGCAGCTCCAACACAGGGAGGACAGATACGCAGTATTTT. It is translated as CASSSNTGRTDTQYF.

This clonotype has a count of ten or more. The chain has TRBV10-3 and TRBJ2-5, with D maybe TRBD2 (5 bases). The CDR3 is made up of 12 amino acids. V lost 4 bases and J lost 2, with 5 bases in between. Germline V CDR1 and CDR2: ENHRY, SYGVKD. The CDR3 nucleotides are TGTGCCATCAGTGGGACTCAAGAGACCCAGTACTTC. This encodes CAISGTQETQYF.

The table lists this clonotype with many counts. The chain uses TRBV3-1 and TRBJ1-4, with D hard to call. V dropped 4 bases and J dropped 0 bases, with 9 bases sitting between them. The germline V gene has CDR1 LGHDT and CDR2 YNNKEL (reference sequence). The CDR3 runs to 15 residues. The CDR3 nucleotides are TGTGCCAGCAGCCCCCGGAGAGCAACTAATGAAAAACTGTTTTTT. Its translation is CASSPRRATNEKLFF.

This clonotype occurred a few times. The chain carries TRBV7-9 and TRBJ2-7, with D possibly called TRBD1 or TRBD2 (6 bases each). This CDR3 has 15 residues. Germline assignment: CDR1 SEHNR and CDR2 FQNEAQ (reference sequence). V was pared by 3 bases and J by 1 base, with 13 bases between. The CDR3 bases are TGTGCCAGCAGCTTCTTGGGGGGCGGATCCTACGAGCAGTACTTC. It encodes CASSFLGGGSYEQYF.

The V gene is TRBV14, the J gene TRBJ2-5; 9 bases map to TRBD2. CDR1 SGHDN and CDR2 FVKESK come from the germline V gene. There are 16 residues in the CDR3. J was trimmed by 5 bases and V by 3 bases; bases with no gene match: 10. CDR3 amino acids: CASSQGNGLALETQYF. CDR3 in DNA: TGTGCCAGCAGCCAGGGAAACGGACTAGCGCTGGAGACCCAGTACTTC. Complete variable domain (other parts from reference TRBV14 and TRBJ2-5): EAGVTQFPSHSVIEKGQTVTLRCDPISGHDNLYWYRRVMGKEIKFLLHFVKESKQDESGMPNNRFLAERTGGTYSTLKVQPAELEDSGVYFCASSQGNGLALETQYFGPGTRLLVL.

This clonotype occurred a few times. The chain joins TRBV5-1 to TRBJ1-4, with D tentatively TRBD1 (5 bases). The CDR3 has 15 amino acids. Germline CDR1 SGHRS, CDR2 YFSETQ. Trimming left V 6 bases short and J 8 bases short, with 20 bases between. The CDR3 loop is CASTKGERTAEKLFF. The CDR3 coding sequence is TGCGCCAGCACCAAAGGGGAGCGGACGGCCGAAAAACTGTTTTTT. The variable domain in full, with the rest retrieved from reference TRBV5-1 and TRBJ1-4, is KAGVTQTPRYLIKTRGQQVTLSCSPISGHRSVSWYQQTPGQGLQFLFEYFSETQRNKGNFPGRFSGRQFSNSRSEMNVSTLELGDSALYLCASTKGERTAEKLFFGSGTQLSVL.

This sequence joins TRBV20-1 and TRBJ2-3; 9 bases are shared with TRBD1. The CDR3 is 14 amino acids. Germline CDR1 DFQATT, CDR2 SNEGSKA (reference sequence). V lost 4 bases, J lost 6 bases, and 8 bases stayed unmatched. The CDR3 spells CSATGQGLGDTQYF. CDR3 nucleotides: TGCAGTGCTACCGGACAGGGGCTGGGGGATACGCAGTATTTT.

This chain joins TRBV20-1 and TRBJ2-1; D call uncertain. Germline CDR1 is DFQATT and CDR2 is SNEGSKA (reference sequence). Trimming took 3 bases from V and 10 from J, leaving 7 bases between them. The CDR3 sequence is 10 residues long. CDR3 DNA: TGCAGTGCTAGCAGCTTGGAGCAGTTCTTC. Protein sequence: CSASSLEQFF.

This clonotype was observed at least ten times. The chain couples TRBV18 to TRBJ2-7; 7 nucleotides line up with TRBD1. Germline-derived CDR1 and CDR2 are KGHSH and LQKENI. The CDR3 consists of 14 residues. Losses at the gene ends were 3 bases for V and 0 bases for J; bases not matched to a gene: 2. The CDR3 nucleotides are TGTGCCAGCTCACCGAGGGACAGCTCCTACGAGCAGTACGTC. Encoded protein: CASSPRDSSYEQYV.